This note documents a single TCR beta chain sequence. Its specificity is not known. All patients were mismatch repair deficient, assessed by either PCR or immunohistochemistry. The TCR-sequenced patients were a few responders to pembrolizumab. CDR3 length: 13 amino acids. Germline V gene data show CDR1 as MNHNS and CDR2 as SASEGT. V was shortened by 6 bases and J by 4 bases, with 12 bases between the two germline ends. This sample is part of a study of PD-1 blockade in mismatch repair-deficient tumors. Study results and limitations: Tumor-resident clones, often absent from pretreatment blood, expanded after pembrolizumab and then contracted.

Sequencing was performed with immunoSEQ multiplex PCR; in TCRdb, only in-frame clones are kept and a portion is missing. The sample yields 40,000 to 60,000 clones, 78% seen once. The source was peripheral blood, collected 4 weeks after starting pembrolizumab. This clonotype was obtained from an adult with mismatch repair-deficient cancer. The rearrangement links TRBV6-1 to TRBJ1-2; perhaps TRBD1 as D (6 bases). Here the CDR3 DNA reads TGTGCCAGCAGGTTACAGGGTGGCTATGGCTACACCTTC. Translation: CASRLQGGYGYTF.